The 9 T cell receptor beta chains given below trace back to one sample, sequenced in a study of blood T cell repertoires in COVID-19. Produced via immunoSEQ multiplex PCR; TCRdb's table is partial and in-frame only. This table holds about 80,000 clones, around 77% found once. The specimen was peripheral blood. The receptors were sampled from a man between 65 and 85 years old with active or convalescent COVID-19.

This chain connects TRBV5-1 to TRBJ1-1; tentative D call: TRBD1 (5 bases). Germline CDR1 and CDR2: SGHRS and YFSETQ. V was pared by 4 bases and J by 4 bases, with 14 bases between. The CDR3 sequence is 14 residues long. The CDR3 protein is CASSPDSSATEAFF. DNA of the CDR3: TGCGCCAGCAGCCCCGACAGTTCGGCCACTGAAGCTTTCTTT.

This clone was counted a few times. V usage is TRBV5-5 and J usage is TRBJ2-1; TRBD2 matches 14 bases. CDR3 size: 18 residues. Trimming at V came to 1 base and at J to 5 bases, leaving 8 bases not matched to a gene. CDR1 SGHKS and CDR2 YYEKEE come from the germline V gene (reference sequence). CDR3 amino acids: CASSLRSGLAGAHNEQFF. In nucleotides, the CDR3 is TGTGCCAGCAGCTTGAGATCGGGACTAGCGGGGGCCCACAATGAGCAGTTCTTC. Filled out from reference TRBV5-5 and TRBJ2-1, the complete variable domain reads DAGVTQSPTHLIKTRGQQVTLRCSPISGHKSVSWYQQVLGQGPQFIFQYYEKEERGRGNFPDRFSARQFPNYSSELNVNALLLGDSALYLCASSLRSGLAGAHNEQFFGPGTRLTVL.

The CDR3 DNA follows: TGTGCCAGTTCCGACAGGAACACCTTTAATGGCTACACCTTC. This sequence encodes CASSDRNTFNGYTF. This chain links TRBV6-5 with TRBJ1-2; the D gene is possibly TRBD1 (6 bases). Germline CDR1 MNHEY, CDR2 SVGAGI. This CDR3 is built from 14 residues. Trimming took off 9 bases at V and 6 bases at J, with 20 bases between the two ends.

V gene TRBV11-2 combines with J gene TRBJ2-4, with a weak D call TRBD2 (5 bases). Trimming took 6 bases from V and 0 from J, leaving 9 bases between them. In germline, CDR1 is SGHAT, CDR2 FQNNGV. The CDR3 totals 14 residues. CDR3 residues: CASRGSLAKNIQYF. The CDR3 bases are TGTGCCAGCAGGGGGAGCCTAGCCAAAAACATTCAGTACTTC.

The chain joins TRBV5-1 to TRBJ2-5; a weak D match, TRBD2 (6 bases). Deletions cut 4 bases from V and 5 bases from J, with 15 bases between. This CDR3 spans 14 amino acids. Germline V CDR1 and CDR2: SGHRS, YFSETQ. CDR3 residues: CASSPNPSAETQYF. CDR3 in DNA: TGCGCCAGCAGCCCGAACCCTAGCGCGGAGACCCAGTACTTC. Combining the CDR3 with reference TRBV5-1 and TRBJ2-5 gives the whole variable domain KAGVTQTPRYLIKTRGQQVTLSCSPISGHRSVSWYQQTPGQGLQFLFEYFSETQRNKGNFPGRFSGRQFSNSRSEMNVSTLELGDSALYLCASSPNPSAETQYFGPGTRLLVL.

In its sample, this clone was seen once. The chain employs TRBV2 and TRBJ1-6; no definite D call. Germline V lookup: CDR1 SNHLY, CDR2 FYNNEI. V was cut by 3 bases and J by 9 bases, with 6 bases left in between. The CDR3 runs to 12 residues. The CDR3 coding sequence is TGTGCCAGCAGTGACTACGGTTCACCCCTCCACTTT. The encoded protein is CASSDYGSPLHF.

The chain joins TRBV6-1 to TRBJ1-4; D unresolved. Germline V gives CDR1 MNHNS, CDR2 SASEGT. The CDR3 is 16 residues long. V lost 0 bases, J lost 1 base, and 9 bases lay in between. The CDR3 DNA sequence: TGTGCCAGCAGTGAAGCCAGAGGTAGAACTAATGAAAAACTGTTTTTT. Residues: CASSEARGRTNEKLFF.

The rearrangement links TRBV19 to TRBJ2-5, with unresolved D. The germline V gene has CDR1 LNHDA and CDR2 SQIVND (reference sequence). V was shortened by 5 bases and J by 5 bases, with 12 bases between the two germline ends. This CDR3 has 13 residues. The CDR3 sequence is CASSFVDGETQYF. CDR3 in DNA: TGTGCCAGTAGTTTCGTTGACGGGGAGACCCAGTACTTC.

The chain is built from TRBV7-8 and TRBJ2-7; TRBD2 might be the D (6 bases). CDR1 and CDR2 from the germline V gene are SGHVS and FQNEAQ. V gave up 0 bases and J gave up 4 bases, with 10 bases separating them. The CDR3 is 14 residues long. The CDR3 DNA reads TGTGCCAGCAGCTTAGCCGGGAGAACATACGAGCAGTACTTC. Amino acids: CASSLAGRTYEQYF.